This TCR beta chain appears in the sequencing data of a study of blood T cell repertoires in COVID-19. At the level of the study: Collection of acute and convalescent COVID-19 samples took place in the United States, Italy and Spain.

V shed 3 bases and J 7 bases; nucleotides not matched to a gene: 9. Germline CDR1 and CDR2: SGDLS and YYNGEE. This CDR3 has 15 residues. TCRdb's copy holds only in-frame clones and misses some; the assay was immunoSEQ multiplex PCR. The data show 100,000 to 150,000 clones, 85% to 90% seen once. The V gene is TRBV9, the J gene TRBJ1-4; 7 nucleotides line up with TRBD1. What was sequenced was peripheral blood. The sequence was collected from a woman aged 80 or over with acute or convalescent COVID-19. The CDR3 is CASSATGSVGEKLFF. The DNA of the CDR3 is TGTGCCAGCAGCGCGACAGGGAGTGTTGGTGAAAAACTGTTTTTT.